The 23 T cell receptor beta chains presented below share a single source sample, sequenced in a study of cytomegalovirus exposure and HLA in healthy donors. PCR amplification relied on 60 Vbeta primers (plus 13 Jbeta primers). This table comes from immunoSEQ multiplex PCR, and its TCRdb copy is limited to in-frame clones, with some not included. This table has under 110,000 clones, about 64% appearing once. The source material was PBMCs. Every receptor here comes from a female donor in good health and CMV-seronegative.

V and J are TRBV27 and TRBJ2-2, with 13 bases fitting TRBD2. The CDR3 runs to 15 residues. In germline, CDR1 is MNHEY, CDR2 SMNVEV (reference sequence). J gave up 9 bases and V 7 bases, and 8 bases lay outside the gene matches. CDR3 sequence reads: CASTPRLAGGRELFF. In DNA, the CDR3 is TGTGCCAGCACCCCTCGACTAGCGGGAGGAAGGGAGCTGTTTTTT.

The V gene is TRBV10-3, the J gene TRBJ1-2; D possibly corresponds to TRBD1 (5 bases). The CDR3 extends over 13 amino acids. Trimming pared 1 base from V and 4 bases from J, leaving 7 bases between. Looked up from germline, CDR1 is ENHRY and CDR2 is SYGVKD. The CDR3, as DNA: TGTGCCATCAGTGAGTTCGACAGCTATGGCTACACCTTC. As protein: CAISEFDSYGYTF.

This chain connects TRBV2 to TRBJ1-3; 7 nucleotides match TRBD1. The CDR3 contains 14 residues. Germline trimming cut 5 bases from V and 0 bases from J; bases unmatched to any gene: 1. From germline, CDR1 is SNHLY and CDR2 FYNNEI. CDR3: CASSRTGSGNTIYF. The CDR3 nucleotides are TGTGCCAGCAGTAGGACAGGCTCTGGAAACACCATATATTTT.

The chain recombines TRBV7-2 with TRBJ2-7; weak D call: TRBD2 (6 bases). Germline V gives CDR1 SGHTA, CDR2 FQGNSA. V lost 5 bases to trimming and J lost 3 bases, with 14 bases between them. This CDR3 contains 14 residues. The CDR3 protein is CASSARSGIYEQYF. CDR3 coding DNA: TGTGCCAGCAGCGCGCGTAGCGGTATCTACGAGCAGTACTTC.

This clone was counted between two and nine times. V and J are TRBV7-9 and TRBJ2-1; TRBD1 aligns across 9 bases. With V trimmed by 5 bases and J by 5 bases, 4 bases remained unmatched. The V gene's germline CDR1 is SEHNR and CDR2 FQNEAQ (reference sequence). The CDR3 runs 14 residues. The CDR3 DNA sequence: TGTGCCAGCAGCCGAGGGGACAGGGACAATGAGCAGTTCTTC. Residues: CASSRGDRDNEQFF.

The chain employs TRBV4-2 and TRBJ2-1; 12 nucleotides align to TRBD2. Per germline, CDR1 LGHNA and CDR2 YNFKEQ. The J segment lost 8 bases and the V segment lost 4 bases, leaving 9 bases of the junction unmatched. CDR3 length: 16 residues. CDR3 sequence (DNA): TGTGCCAGCAGCCGATCCGGGACTAGCGGGTCTGATGAGCAGTTCTTC. Translating gives CASSRSGTSGSDEQFF.

The chain combines TRBV7-9 with TRBJ2-7, with 9 bases fitting TRBD1. With 5 bases clipped from V and 3 bases from J, the junction kept 20 bases outside the gene matches. Germline V lookup: CDR1 SEHNR, CDR2 FQNEAQ (reference sequence). The CDR3 loop spans 19 amino acids. The CDR3 reads CASSISSGTGYRTNYEQYF. CDR3 DNA sequence: TGTGCCAGCAGCATATCCTCCGGGACAGGGTATAGGACCAACTACGAGCAGTACTTC.

The sample holds one count of this clone. This sequence joins TRBV7-2 and TRBJ2-5; a weak D match, TRBD1 (6 bases). This CDR3 spans 12 amino acids. Germline values: CDR1 SGHTA, CDR2 FQGNSA. Between the trimmed V and J ends, which lost 6 bases and 4 bases, there was a span of 9 bases. The CDR3 here is CASRGAGETQYF. The CDR3 DNA sequence: TGTGCCAGCAGGGGGGCGGGAGAGACCCAGTACTTC.

The chain has TRBV11-2 and TRBJ1-2, with 7 positions matching TRBD1. The CDR3 runs to 18 residues. V dropped 4 bases and J dropped 0; count of bases not matched to a gene: 14. CDR1 is SGHAT and CDR2 is FQNNGV in the germline V gene. The CDR3 coding sequence is TGTGCCAGCAGCTCAGTCCGGGACAGACGACTAGCTAACTATGGCTACACCTTC. Protein: CASSSVRDRRLANYGYTF.

This chain uses TRBV4-2 with TRBJ1-2; possibly TRBD1 for D (6 bases). V was clipped by 5 bases and J by 5 bases, with 15 bases between them. In germline, CDR1 is LGHNA, CDR2 YNFKEQ. The CDR3 is 14 residues long. The CDR3 is CASSEPGGEYGYTF. DNA for the CDR3: TGTGCCAGCAGCGAACCGGGGGGCGAGTATGGCTACACCTTC.

This sequence joins TRBV7-9 and TRBJ2-3; 7 positions agree with TRBD1. The ends lost 1 base at V and 4 bases at J; junction bases unmatched: 5. This CDR3 comprises 15 residues. Germline assignment: CDR1 SEHNR and CDR2 FQNEAQ (reference sequence). CDR3 bases: TGTGCCAGCAGCTTAGGGCAGGGGGTAGCAGATACGCAGTATTTT. Translating it yields CASSLGQGVADTQYF.

A word on this clone: Germline is not matched at one junction end, which may reflect a read error. V and J are TRBV7-9 and TRBJ2-7; TRBD2 is a possible D gene (5 bases). Per germline, CDR1 SEHNR and CDR2 FQNEAQ (reference sequence). The CDR3 runs 13 residues. CDR3 protein: CTSGITSSYEQYF. The DNA of the CDR3 is TGTACCAGCGGCATCACAAGCTCCTACGAGCAGTACTTC.

The V and J genes are TRBV7-3 and TRBJ2-7; the D gene is possibly TRBD2 (5 bases). V was clipped by 0 bases and J by 0 bases, with 9 bases between them. Germline loops: CDR1 SGHTA, CDR2 FQGTGA. This CDR3 comprises 15 residues. CDR3 sequence (DNA): TGTGCCAGCAGCTTAACTAGCGTAAGCTCCTACGAGCAGTACTTC. Its protein product is CASSLTSVSSYEQYF.

This clone showed up just a few times. The chain combines TRBV14 with TRBJ2-7; D gene ambiguous. The CDR3 contains 13 residues. V gave up 0 bases and J gave up 7 bases, with 10 bases separating them. CDR1 and CDR2 from the germline V gene are SGHDN and FVKESK. DNA of the CDR3: TGTGCCAGCAGCCAAGACCTCGTGAGAGAGCAGTACTTC. It yields the protein CASSQDLVREQYF. Full variable domain (remainder filled in from reference TRBV14 and TRBJ2-7): EAGVTQFPSHSVIEKGQTVTLRCDPISGHDNLYWYRRVMGKEIKFLLHFVKESKQDESGMPNNRFLAERTGGTYSTLKVQPAELEDSGVYFCASSQDLVREQYFGPGTRLTVT.

In nucleotides, the CDR3 is TGTGCCAGCAGCGTAGACGGGAGGGTGGAGACCCAGTACTTC. Residues: CASSVDGRVETQYF. This chain connects TRBV9 to TRBJ2-5; 8 bases map to TRBD2. V lost 0 bases to trimming and J lost 5 bases; unmatched junction nucleotides: 3. Germline V gene lookup returns CDR1 SGDLS and CDR2 YYNGEE. This CDR3 spans 14 amino acids.

This clone was detected once. The chain carries TRBV5-4 and TRBJ1-2; D perhaps matches TRBD1 (6 bases). The V and J ends lost 1 base and 8 bases respectively, with 18 bases between them. The CDR3 consists of 15 residues. Germline V gives CDR1 SGHNT, CDR2 YYREEE (reference sequence). The CDR3 DNA reads TGTGCCAGCAGCTTGATGGGCACAGGGATACCGGGCTACACCTTC. Protein sequence: CASSLMGTGIPGYTF.

The J gene is TRBJ1-1, the V gene TRBV11-2; D possibly corresponds to TRBD1 (5 bases). V lost 3 bases, J lost 5 bases, and 22 bases lay in between. Germline CDR1 SGHAT, CDR2 FQNNGV. CDR3 length equals 17 residues. The CDR3 loop is CASSFTPAGSWWTEAFF. CDR3 nucleotides: TGTGCCAGCAGCTTCACCCCGGCAGGGTCGTGGTGGACTGAAGCTTTCTTT.

The chain employs TRBV7-2 and TRBJ2-7; 8 nucleotides match TRBD2. Unmatched junction bases numbered 8, after V lost 0 bases and J lost 4 bases. Germline lookup yields CDR1 SGHTA and CDR2 FQGNSA. The CDR3 has 16 amino acids. CDR3 in DNA: TGTGCCAGCAGCTTAGCGCAGCCAGTAGCGGGGTACGAGCAGTACTTC. Protein product: CASSLAQPVAGYEQYF.

CDR3: CASSVGWGPHTEAFF. The CDR3 DNA follows: TGTGCCAGCAGCGTAGGTTGGGGGCCCCACACTGAAGCTTTCTTT. The rearrangement links TRBV9 to TRBJ1-1; possible D gene TRBD1, 6 bases. Trimming cost V 0 bases and J 3 bases, with 12 bases left between them. The CDR3 contains 15 residues. Germline-derived CDR1 and CDR2 are SGDLS and YYNGEE.

A remark on this clone: One junction end does not reproduce the germline sequence, and a read error may be involved. J is TRBJ2-7 and V is TRBV7-2, with 9 positions matching TRBD1. Germline values: CDR1 SGHTA, CDR2 FQGNSA. CDR3 length: 14 amino acids. CDR3: CASSLGQGSSEQYF. DNA for the CDR3: TGTGCCAGCAGCTTGGGACAGGGCTCCTCCGAGCAGTACTTC.

This clone was observed a single time. The chain is built from TRBV30 and TRBJ2-4; possibly TRBD2 for D (6 bases). CDR1 GTSNPN and CDR2 SVGIG come from the germline V gene (reference sequence). V was pared by 0 bases and J by 1 base, with 13 bases between. CDR3 length equals 16 residues. Written as DNA, the CDR3 is TGTGCCTGGAGTGTGTGGGCGGGGTGGGCCAAAAACATTCAGTACTTC. Translated: CAWSVWAGWAKNIQYF.

The gene calls are TRBV30 and TRBJ1-4; D remains ambiguous. The CDR3 sequence is 14 residues long. V was cut by 0 bases and J by 3 bases, with 8 bases left in between. The germline V gene encodes CDR1 GTSNPN and CDR2 SVGIG (reference sequence). CDR3 sequence (DNA): TGTGCCTGGAGTGTAGCCGCTTCTAATGAAAAACTGTTTTTT. As protein: CAWSVAASNEKLFF.

This clone was detected a few times. The chain couples TRBV28 to TRBJ2-1; 15 bases are a match to TRBD2. This CDR3 is 16 amino acids long. Germline V gene data show CDR1 as MDHEN and CDR2 as SYDVKM. Trimming took 4 bases from V and 4 from J; bases not matched to a gene: 2. The CDR3 is CASSSGLAGGYNEQFF. The CDR3, as DNA: TGTGCCAGCAGTTCGGGACTAGCGGGAGGATACAATGAGCAGTTCTTC.